This is a list of T cell receptor beta chains from one sample in a study of beta chain features in type 1 diabetes. This table comes from immunoSEQ multiplex PCR, and its TCRdb copy is limited to in-frame clones, with some not included. The sample lists 300,000 to 400,000 clones; 10% to 15% were seen once. Material for sequencing was naive CD4+ T cells from blood. Receptor source: a man aged 18 to 30 in good health. Each CDR3 is given with its conserved first and last residue. The D gene is left open where the match is weak. Expanded clones are given a class, and other clones once, few, many or no size at all.

clone size	V gene	D gene	J gene	CDR3 DNA	CDR3 protein
.	TRBV30	TRBD1	TRBJ2-4	TGTGCCTGGAGTGTACCCCCAGGGGGTTCCAAAAACATTCAGTACTTC	CAWSVPPGGSKNIQYF
few	TRBV20-1	.	TRBJ1-1	TGCAGTGCTAGAGAACTAGATGAAGCTTTCTTT	CSARELDEAFF
.	TRBV7-2	.	TRBJ2-1	TGTGCCAGCAGGCTAGGTACCTCCTTCTACAATGAGCAGTTCTTC	CASRLGTSFYNEQFF
.	TRBV9	TRBD2	TRBJ2-6	TGTGCCAGCAGCGTAACTAGCGGGAGGCGCTCTGGGGCCAACGTCCTGACTTTC	CASSVTSGRRSGANVLTF
.	TRBV28	TRBD1	TRBJ1-5	TGTGCCAGCGGGACAGGGGATGTATTCTATCAGCCCCAGCATTTT	CASGTGDVFYQPQHF
.	TRBV5-4	TRBD1	TRBJ2-7	TGTGCCAGCAGCGCCGGGACAGTGAGCTCCTACGAGCAGTACTTC	CASSAGTVSSYEQYF
few	TRBV11-2	.	TRBJ2-5	TGTGCCAGCAGCTTAGGGACACTACAAGAGACCCAGTACTTC	CASSLGTLQETQYF
.	TRBV28	.	TRBJ2-1	TGTGCCACTAGCTCCTACAATGAGCAGTTCTTC	CATSSYNEQFF
few	TRBV7-2	.	TRBJ1-2	TGTGCCAGCAGCTTGAGTGCCACAGGGAAGGGCTACACCTTC	CASSLSATGKGYTF
few	TRBV14	TRBD2	TRBJ2-1	TGTGCCAGCAGCCAAGACCTGGTGAGAGGGCTAGCGGGGGCCTACAATGAGCAGTTCTTC	CASSQDLVRGLAGAYNEQFF
few	TRBV5-1	TRBD2	TRBJ2-7	TGCGCCAGCAGCATTCAGGGACTAGCGGGTACCTCCTACGAGCAGTACTTC	CASSIQGLAGTSYEQYF
.	TRBV2	.	TRBJ1-1	TGTGCCAGCAGTGGGGGGGTTGGAGTGAACACTGAAGCTTTCTTT	CASSGGVGVNTEAFF
.	TRBV7-6	.	TRBJ2-1	TGTGCCAGCAGCCCTCGAGGCAGATCGGTCAATGAGCAGTTCTTC	CASSPRGRSVNEQFF
.	TRBV19	.	TRBJ1-1	TGTGCCAGTACGGGATGGGGGAACACTGAAGCTTTCTTT	CASTGWGNTEAFF
.	TRBV5-1	TRBD2	TRBJ2-7	TGCGCCAGCAGCCCCACGGGACTACCGAACTACGAGCAGTACTTC	CASSPTGLPNYEQYF
few	TRBV5-6	TRBD1	TRBJ2-5	TGTGCCAGCAGCGTACAGGGGCTAGAAGAGACCCAGTACTTC	CASSVQGLEETQYF
few	TRBV5-1	.	TRBJ2-2	TGCGCCAGCAGCTTGGATGTGGCGGGGAACACCGGGGAGCTGTTTTTT	CASSLDVAGNTGELFF
few	TRBV4-3	.	TRBJ2-7	TGCGCCAGCAGCCAAGTCGGCAGGGGTTCAGACGAGCAGTACTTC	CASSQVGRGSDEQYF
.	TRBV7-3	.	TRBJ1-1	TGTGCCAGCAGCGCGCTCGCGGGGAATGAAGCTTTCTTT	CASSALAGNEAFF
.	TRBV11-2	.	TRBJ1-5	TGTGCCAGCAGCCGAGCCCGGAATCAGCCCCAGCATTTT	CASSRARNQPQHF